The 3 T cell receptor beta chains below were found in one sample sequenced in a study of cytomegalovirus exposure and HLA in healthy donors (dated by TCRdb to the late 2010s). Library creation used the immunoSEQ multiplex PCR assay. A mixture of 60 forward primers for TCR Vbeta segments and 13 reverse primers for TCR Jbeta segments was used in the multiplex PCR. TCRdb mirrors the immuneACCESS table, restricted to in-frame sequences. Some clones are absent from its copies; in checked studies, under half trace to an unresolved V gene, and the reason for the others is unknown. Here the sample has 200,000 to 250,000 clones; less than 85% occur a single time. 0.2% to 0.25% of the sample rests with the top ten. Sequencing was performed on PBMCs. Receptors were obtained from a girl aged 2 to 10 in good health and CMV-seronegative.

The chain uses TRBV15 and TRBJ1-5, with TRBD1 identical over 8 bases. This CDR3 contains 16 residues. J lost 7 bases, V lost 0 bases, and 8 bases had no gene match. Germline CDR1 reads LNHNV; CDR2 reads YYDKDF (reference sequence). The CDR3 sequence: CATSRDRRDRWQPQHF. Written as DNA, the CDR3 is TGTGCCACCAGCAGAGATAGGCGGGACAGGTGGCAGCCCCAGCATTTT.

The chain uses TRBV27 and TRBJ1-6, with D maybe TRBD1 (6 bases). Germline CDR1 reads MNHEY; CDR2 reads SMNVEV (reference sequence). The V end was cut by 5 bases, the J end by 6 bases, with 14 bases between. The CDR3 is 15 amino acids. The CDR3 spells CASSPQGLGNSPLHF. CDR3 sequence (DNA): TGTGCCAGCAGTCCCCAGGGGTTGGGTAATTCACCCCTCCACTTT.

CDR3 residues: CASSLADTEAFF. CDR3 in DNA: TGTGCCAGCAGCTTGGCTGACACTGAAGCTTTCTTT. The rearrangement links TRBV5-6 to TRBJ1-1; D is unresolved. The V and J ends lost 0 bases and 3 bases respectively, with 3 bases between them. CDR1 is SGHDT and CDR2 is YYEEEE in the germline V gene. CDR3 size: 12 residues.